The rows below give T cell receptor beta chains drawn from one sample of a study of blood T cell repertoires in COVID-19. Libraries were prepared by immunoSEQ multiplex PCR; TCRdb keeps only in-frame clonotypes and omits some of them. The data contain 150,000 or so clones, around 80% of them seen just once; the ten biggest clones take up approximately 12%. The sequencing sample was made of PBMCs or T cells enriched from blood (not recorded which). The receptors originated from a man over 45 who had recovered from COVID-19. Both conserved end residues are part of each CDR3. Each record gives: clone size, J gene, D gene, V gene, CDR3 DNA, CDR3 protein. D genes are given only for firm matches. A row's size may be missing; if present it is once, few, many or a size class.

>-|TRBJ2-3|TRBD2|TRBV4-3
TGCGCCAGCAGCCCCGGGGGGGGCGGGACAGATACGCAGTATTTT
CASSPGGGGTDTQYF
>-|TRBJ2-7|TRBD1|TRBV19
TGTGCCAGTAGGTTTCGCGGGCAGGGGGCCTCCGAGCAGTACTTC
CASRFRGQGASEQYF
>-|TRBJ1-2|-|TRBV18
TGTGCCAGCTCCCCCGGGTATGGCTACACCTTC
CASSPGYGYTF
>-|TRBJ2-4|-|TRBV19
TGTGCCAGTAGTATGCGACAGGCTAGAATAGCCAAAAACATTCAGTACTTC
CASSMRQARIAKNIQYF
>once|TRBJ2-7|TRBD1|TRBV7-8
TGTGCCAGCAGATCAATCGCCGGGACAGGTGCAGGGAGGACCTACGAGCAGTACTTC
CASRSIAGTGAGRTYEQYF
>-|TRBJ2-7|-|TRBV6-1
TGTGCCAGCAGTGAATTCGACAGCAATTTCTACGAGCAGTACTTC
CASSEFDSNFYEQYF
>-|TRBJ1-6|-|TRBV18
TGTGCCAGCTCATTACGACAAAACCCTGATTCACCCCTCCACTTT
CASSLRQNPDSPLHF
>-|TRBJ2-7|TRBD1|TRBV18
TGTGCCAGCTCACCAATGGGACAGGGGTACACCATTGACTCCTACGAGCAGTACTTC
CASSPMGQGYTIDSYEQYF
>-|TRBJ2-7|-|TRBV3-1/TRBV3-2
TGTGCCAGCAGCCAAGTTAGCCTAAATATCTACGAGCAGTACTTC
CASSQVSLNIYEQYF
>-|TRBJ2-7|-|TRBV18
TGTGCCAGCTCACCATCTCTGGCCAGGGATGACGAGCAGTACTTC
CASSPSLARDDEQYF
>-|TRBJ1-3|-|TRBV9
TGTGCCAGCAGCGTAGGCCCGGCTGGAAACACCATATATTTT
CASSVGPAGNTIYF
>-|TRBJ2-2|-|TRBV7-3
TGTGCCAGCAGCTTAGGCCCTTCCACCGGGGAGCTGTTTTTT
CASSLGPSTGELFF
>-|TRBJ2-1|TRBD2|TRBV5-1
TGCGCCAGCAGCTTGGAGGGGACTAACAATGAGCAGTTCTTC
CASSLEGTNNEQFF
>-|TRBJ1-6|-|TRBV4-3
TGCGCCAGCAGCCAAGATCTTTCGGGTTGGCCTTATAATTCACCCCTCCACTTT
CASSQDLSGWPYNSPLHF
>few|TRBJ1-2|TRBD1|TRBV27
TGTGCCAGCAGTCCTAGAGGGACAGACTATGGCTACACCTTC
CASSPRGTDYGYTF
>-|TRBJ1-5|-|TRBV19
TGTGCCAGTAGTATAATAGGGGCGCTCTATAGCAATCAGCCCCAGCATTTT
CASSIIGALYSNQPQHF
>-|TRBJ1-3|-|TRBV3-1/TRBV3-2
TGTGCCAGCAGCCAGCGGGCCTCTGGAAACACCATATATTTT
CASSQRASGNTIYF
>-|TRBJ2-1|TRBD2|TRBV2
TGTGCCAGCAGTCGCATACAAGGACTAGCGGGGCCTGAGCAGTTCTTC
CASSRIQGLAGPEQFF
>once|TRBJ1-1|-|TRBV29-1
TGCAGCGTTGAAGGTGGCGGAGCGAACACTGAAGCTTTCTTT
CSVEGGGANTEAFF
>-|TRBJ1-6|TRBD1|TRBV30
TGTGCCTGGAGTGTAGGGACAGGGGGGAATTCACCCCTCCACTTT
CAWSVGTGGNSPLHF
>once|TRBJ1-3|-|TRBV6-1
TGTGCCAGCAGTGAATCAGGCCGAAACACCATATATTTT
CASSESGRNTIYF
>-|TRBJ2-1|TRBD2|TRBV5-1
TGCGCCAGCAGCCGGGGACTAGCGGGGGGTGATGAGCAGTTCTTC
CASSRGLAGGDEQFF
>-|TRBJ2-7|-|TRBV5-1
TGCGCCAGCAGCTTGGGGCGGGGTTCCGAGCAGTACTTC
CASSLGRGSEQYF
>-|TRBJ2-3|-|TRBV3-1/TRBV3-2
TGTGCCAGCAGCCAAGGACAGCCGCAGTATTTT
CASSQGQPQYF
>-|TRBJ1-2|-|TRBV4-1
TGCGCCAGCAGCCAGGAAGCTCCTTCAGGGGCTAACTATGGCTACACCTTC
CASSQEAPSGANYGYTF
>-|TRBJ2-4|TRBD2|TRBV7-9
TGTGCCAGCAGCTTCAGCGGGGGGGCCAAAAACATTCAGTACTTC
CASSFSGGAKNIQYF
>-|TRBJ2-5|-|TRBV5-1
TGCGCCAGCAGCTTGGGAACAGGGCCCCAAGAGACCCAGTACTTC
CASSLGTGPQETQYF
>-|TRBJ2-1|-|TRBV29-1
TGCAGTACCGGATCGACTAGTTATATGGGTGAGCAGTTCTTC
CSTGSTSYMGEQFF
>-|TRBJ1-4|-|TRBV5-6
TGTGCCAGCAGCTTGGCCGGTAGTAGTAATGAAAAACTGTTTTTT
CASSLAGSSNEKLFF
>-|TRBJ2-6|-|TRBV3-1/TRBV3-2
TGTGCCAGCAGCCAAGATTGGCTGCCCAACGTCCTGACTTTC
CASSQDWLPNVLTF
>-|TRBJ1-1|-|TRBV24-1
TGTGCCATCAGGACAGTGAACACTGAAGCTTTCTTT
CAIRTVNTEAFF
>-|TRBJ2-7|-|TRBV11-2
TGTGCCAGCAGCTTAGAACATTTCTACGAGCAGTACTTC
CASSLEHFYEQYF
>-|TRBJ2-1|-|TRBV9
TGTGCCAGCGGGGGCCTCTCCTACAATGAGCAGTTCTTC
CASGGLSYNEQFF
>-|TRBJ1-3|TRBD1|TRBV28
TGTGCCAGCAGGCCCGGGACAGGGGCTGGAAACACCATATATTTT
CASRPGTGAGNTIYF
>once|TRBJ1-1|-|TRBV10-2
TGCGCCAGCAGCCCACAAACCACTGAAGCTTTCTTT
CASSPQTTEAFF
>once|TRBJ1-2|-|TRBV7-2
TGTGCCAGCAGGCAAAGAGGACAGAACTATGGCTACACCTTC
CASRQRGQNYGYTF
>-|TRBJ1-4|-|TRBV7-8
TGTGCCAGCACCACGGGGGGCTGGGGTGAAAAACTGTTTTTT
CASTTGGWGEKLFF
>-|TRBJ2-1|TRBD2|TRBV7-2
TGTGCCAGCAGCCGCCCCCATAGCGGGGGCGGATACAATGAGCAGTTCTTC
CASSRPHSGGGYNEQFF
>-|TRBJ1-4|TRBD1|TRBV9
TGTGCCAGCAGCCAGGGACAGGGGCGATATACAACTAATGAAAAACTGTTTTTT
CASSQGQGRYTTNEKLFF
>-|TRBJ1-2|-|TRBV6-5
TGTGCCAGCAGTTACTCGATCGGGACAAGATATGGCTACACCTTC
CASSYSIGTRYGYTF
>-|TRBJ2-3|-|TRBV6-2/TRBV6-3
TGTGCCAGCAGTTACTCTACGTTCCGGGTACCGGCAGATACGCAGTATTTT
CASSYSTFRVPADTQYF
>-|TRBJ1-2|-|TRBV19
TGTGCCAGCATTGACACGATCTCCAACTATGGCTACACCTTC
CASIDTISNYGYTF
>few|TRBJ1-1|TRBD1|TRBV10-3
TGTGCCATCAGTGAGTCAGGGACAGGGGGCACTGAAGCTTTCTTT
CAISESGTGGTEAFF
>-|TRBJ2-1|TRBD1|TRBV7-3
TGTGCCAGCACGGACAGGGTAGGCAATGAGCAGTTCTTC
CASTDRVGNEQFF
>-|TRBJ1-1|TRBD1|TRBV19
TGTGCCAGTAGCTCTGCGAAGGGACAGGGGGCGTCTGAAGCTTTCTTT
CASSSAKGQGASEAFF
>-|TRBJ2-6|-|TRBV7-9
TGTGCCAGCTCATGGGAGGGGGCCAACGTCCTGACTTTC
CASSWEGANVLTF
>-|TRBJ1-4|-|TRBV18
TGTGCCAGCTCACCCCGCATAGTTACTAAAGATGAAAAACTGTTTTTT
CASSPRIVTKDEKLFF
>once|TRBJ2-1|-|TRBV28
TGTGCCAGCAGTTTTGGGTTTTCCGGAGTATACAATGAGCAGTTCTTC
CASSFGFSGVYNEQFF
>-|TRBJ1-3|-|TRBV4-3
TGCGCCAGCAGCCAAGAGGGCCAGGGCGTAAGAAACACCATATATTTT
CASSQEGQGVRNTIYF
>-|TRBJ2-1|-|TRBV15
TGTGCCACCAGCAGACGAACGGGGGTGGGGGATGAGCAGTTCTTC
CATSRRTGVGDEQFF
>-|TRBJ2-7|-|TRBV5-5
TGTGCCAGCAGTTACAGCTACGAGCAGTACTTC
CASSYSYEQYF
>-|TRBJ2-5|-|TRBV9
TGTGCCAGCAGCACCAGCGGACGGGTTGGGGAGACCCAGTACTTC
CASSTSGRVGETQYF
>-|TRBJ2-7|-|TRBV20-1
TGCAGTGCTAGAGTAGCTCGCGAGCAGTACTTC
CSARVAREQYF
>-|TRBJ1-2|TRBD1|TRBV5-1
TGCGCCAGCAGCTTGACACAGGGGGCGAAGGTCTATGGCTACACCTTC
CASSLTQGAKVYGYTF
>-|TRBJ2-1|TRBD2|TRBV11-2
TGTGCCAGCCATCCTCGAAGTAGCGGGGGGGCGGGTGAGCAGTTCTTC
CASHPRSSGGAGEQFF